This is a list of T cell receptor beta chains from one sample in a study of blood T cell repertoires in COVID-19. The assay was immunoSEQ multiplex PCR, and TCRdb's table has in-frame clones only and misses some. This sample carries fewer than 600,000 clones, roughly nine tenths of them seen once, and the ten largest clones take roughly 0.84%. The source material was peripheral blood. These receptors were obtained from a man between 18 and 35 years old with COVID-19, enrolled during active disease. The CDR3 runs from the conserved cysteine through the conserved F or W. D genes are given only for firm matches. Some rows mark clone size as missing; the rest say once, few, many or name a class of expanded clone.

CDR3: CASRTTDSNQPQHF
DNA: TGCGCCAGCAGGACGACAGATAGCAATCAGCCCCAGCATTTT
V: TRBV10-2
size: NA
D: NA
J: TRBJ1-5

CDR3: CASSPRVAGDTGELFF
DNA: TGCGCCAGCAGCCCTCGAGTAGCGGGAGACACCGGGGAGCTGTTTTTT
V: TRBV5-1
size: NA
D: TRBD2
J: TRBJ2-2

CDR3: CASSYTVNSNQPQHF
DNA: TGTGCCAGCAGTTACACGGTAAATAGCAATCAGCCCCAGCATTTT
V: TRBV6-5
size: NA
D: NA
J: TRBJ1-5

CDR3: CASSPPGTYEQYF
DNA: TGTGCCAGCAGCCCCCCGGGAACCTACGAGCAGTACTTC
V: TRBV5-4
size: NA
D: NA
J: TRBJ2-7

CDR3: CASATRAGSYEQYF
DNA: TGTGCCAGCGCGACGCGAGCGGGATCCTACGAGCAGTACTTC
V: TRBV2
size: few
D: TRBD2
J: TRBJ2-7

CDR3: CASSYSPGGWGETQYF
DNA: TGTGCCAGCAGTTACTCTCCAGGGGGCTGGGGAGAGACCCAGTACTTC
V: TRBV6-5
size: NA
D: TRBD1
J: TRBJ2-5

CDR3: CALGKGQGRNEKLFF
DNA: TGTGCATTGGGCAAGGGCCAGGGGAGAAATGAAAAACTGTTTTTT
V: TRBV7-9
size: NA
D: NA
J: TRBJ1-4

CDR3: CASSPQGWGETQYF
DNA: TGCGCCAGCAGCCCACAGGGATGGGGAGAGACCCAGTACTTC
V: TRBV5-1
size: NA
D: NA
J: TRBJ2-5

CDR3: CASSTLAGGTYEQYF
DNA: TGTGCCAGCAGCACCTTAGCGGGAGGGACCTACGAGCAGTACTTC
V: TRBV7-3
size: NA
D: TRBD2
J: TRBJ2-7

CDR3: CASSAESSSYNEQFF
DNA: TGTGCCAGCAGTGCGGAATCTAGCTCCTACAATGAGCAGTTCTTC
V: TRBV2
size: NA
D: NA
J: TRBJ2-1

CDR3: CASFGGDGYTF
DNA: TGTGCCAGCTTCGGAGGGGACGGCTACACCTTC
V: TRBV5-4
size: NA
D: NA
J: TRBJ1-2

CDR3: CATRGREETQYF
DNA: TGTGCCACCCGAGGGCGGGAAGAGACCCAGTACTTC
V: TRBV6-5
size: NA
D: NA
J: TRBJ2-5

CDR3: CASSVDTPGVAFF
DNA: TGTGCCAGCAGCGTCGACACGCCCGGCGTCGCTTTCTTT
V: TRBV5-4
size: NA
D: NA
J: TRBJ1-1

CDR3: CASSIDSRAKLGNQPQHF
DNA: TGTGCCAGTAGTATAGATAGCCGAGCCAAACTGGGCAATCAGCCCCAGCATTTT
V: TRBV19
size: NA
D: NA
J: TRBJ1-5

CDR3: CSAHTYNEQFF
DNA: TGCAGTGCCCACACCTACAATGAGCAGTTCTTC
V: TRBV20-1
size: NA
D: NA
J: TRBJ2-1

CDR3: CASSPTGLSTGELFF
DNA: TGTGCCAGCAGTCCAACAGGGTTGAGCACCGGGGAGCTGTTTTTT
V: TRBV7-9
size: NA
D: NA
J: TRBJ2-2

CDR3: CASSLIGGDGTAYEQYF
DNA: TGTGCCAGCAGTTTAATTGGTGGAGATGGTACTGCATACGAGCAGTACTTC
V: TRBV28
size: NA
D: NA
J: TRBJ2-7

CDR3: CASSPGVSGRAYEQYF
DNA: TGTGCCAGCAGCCCGGGAGTAAGCGGGAGGGCCTACGAGCAGTACTTC
V: TRBV5-4
size: NA
D: TRBD2
J: TRBJ2-7

CDR3: CASSLGRFSSYEQYF
DNA: TGCGCCAGCAGCTTGGGGCGTTTTAGCAGCTACGAGCAGTACTTC
V: TRBV5-1
size: NA
D: NA
J: TRBJ2-7

CDR3: CASSRYDPAGAKNIQYF
DNA: TGTGCCAGCAGTCGGTACGACCCCGCGGGGGCCAAAAACATTCAGTACTTC
V: TRBV27
size: NA
D: NA
J: TRBJ2-4

CDR3: CASRLAGVFYEQYF
DNA: TGTGCCAGTCGACTAGCGGGAGTGTTTTACGAGCAGTACTTC
V: TRBV11-3
size: NA
D: TRBD2
J: TRBJ2-7

CDR3: CASQDGKTQYF
DNA: TGTGCCAGTCAGGACGGGAAGACCCAGTACTTC
V: TRBV2
size: NA
D: NA
J: TRBJ2-5

CDR3: CASSQGGTGTWETQYF
DNA: TGTGCCAGCAGCCAAGGGGGAACAGGGACATGGGAGACCCAGTACTTC
V: TRBV14
size: NA
D: NA
J: TRBJ2-5

CDR3: CASSPGTSGMDTQYF
DNA: TGTGCCAGCTCACCCGGGACTAGCGGGATGGATACGCAGTATTTT
V: TRBV18
size: NA
D: TRBD2
J: TRBJ2-3

CDR3: CASSQEEGRGNSPLHF
DNA: TGTGCCAGCAGCCAAGAAGAGGGCAGGGGCAATTCACCCCTCCACTTT
V: TRBV4-2
size: NA
D: NA
J: TRBJ1-6